Following are 15 T cell receptor beta chains from one sample sequenced in a study of shared clonotypes between healthy human individuals. Measured with immunoSEQ multiplex PCR; TCRdb has only the in-frame clones, and not every one. Of around 2,000,000 clones listed, roughly 96% are singletons. Material: naive CD4+ T cells sorted from blood. Subset reported: CD45RA+ positively selected. The receptors come from a man aged 18 to 30 in good health.

V and J are TRBV6-5 and TRBJ1-5; possible D gene TRBD1, 6 bases. Germline V gene lookup returns CDR1 MNHEY and CDR2 SVGAGI. Trimming stripped 5 bases from V and 2 bases from J, with 13 bases between. The CDR3 totals 15 residues. DNA of the CDR3: TGTGCCAGCAGTCAACAGGGCGGCGGCAATCAGCCCCAGCATTTT. This codes for CASSQQGGGNQPQHF.

The V gene is TRBV6-4, the J gene TRBJ1-1; D uncertain. Germline-derived CDR1 and CDR2 are MRHNA and SNTAGT. V was cut by 6 bases and J by 4 bases, with 6 bases left in between. The CDR3 runs to 11 residues. Written as DNA, the CDR3 is TGTGCCAGCAGGCTGGGCACTGAAGCTTTCTTT. Translated: CASRLGTEAFF.

V gene TRBV28 combines with J gene TRBJ1-1; tentative D call: TRBD1 (6 bases). V was trimmed by 10 bases and J by 5 bases, leaving 11 bases between them. This CDR3 is 11 amino acids long. Per the germline V gene, CDR1 is MDHEN and CDR2 is SYDVKM. The CDR3 coding sequence is TGTGCCACCTCCCAGGGGACTGAAGCTTTCTTT. The encoded protein is CATSQGTEAFF.

J is TRBJ2-5 and V is TRBV2; TRBD2 matches 8 bases. With 3 bases clipped from V and 5 bases from J, the junction kept 8 bases outside the gene matches. Germline V gene data show CDR1 as SNHLY and CDR2 as FYNNEI. This CDR3 contains 15 residues. The CDR3 loop is CASSEPRGAGETQYF. For the CDR3, the DNA is TGTGCCAGCAGTGAGCCGCGGGGGGCCGGGGAGACCCAGTACTTC. The whole variable domain, remainder taken from reference TRBV2 and TRBJ2-5, is EPEVTQTPSHQVTQMGQEVILRCVPISNHLYFYWYRQILGQKVEFLVSFYNNEISEKSEIFDDQFSVERPDGSNFTLKIRSTKLEDSAMYFCASSEPRGAGETQYFGPGTRLLVL.

The chain links TRBV2 to TRBJ1-6; the D gene is possibly TRBD1 (6 bases). Between the trimmed V and J ends, which lost 1 base and 9 bases, there was a span of 10 bases. Germline loops: CDR1 SNHLY, CDR2 FYNNEI. The CDR3 is 14 amino acids. The CDR3 DNA reads as TGTGCCAGCAGTGAAGGTTGGGGGCTTTCACCCCTCCACTTT. It yields the protein CASSEGWGLSPLHF.

V is TRBV4-1 and J is TRBJ1-2; 7 bases map to TRBD1. The germline V gene has CDR1 MGHRA and CDR2 YSYEKL. Unmatched junction bases numbered 13, after V lost 4 bases and J lost 8 bases. CDR3 size: 15 residues. The DNA of the CDR3 is TGCGCCAGCAGCCGTCTTTACGACAGGGAAAAAGGCTACACCTTC. Protein product: CASSRLYDREKGYTF.

V usage is TRBV28 and J usage is TRBJ1-1; D ambiguous. The V gene's germline CDR1 is MDHEN and CDR2 SYDVKM. The CDR3 is 15 residues long. V was trimmed by 6 bases and J by 2 bases, leaving 16 bases between them. The CDR3, as DNA: TGTGCCAGCAGATTAGGAGGGTACCTTAACACTGAAGCTTTCTTT. The encoded protein is CASRLGGYLNTEAFF.

The chain joins TRBV30 to TRBJ2-2; a possible D gene is TRBD2 (5 bases). The CDR3 extends over 14 amino acids. Trimming removed 5 bases from V and 4 bases from J, with 14 bases in between. Germline values: CDR1 GTSNPN, CDR2 SVGIG (reference sequence). CDR3 residues: CAWALVGGTGELFF. DNA of the CDR3: TGTGCCTGGGCCCTCGTCGGAGGCACCGGGGAGCTGTTTTTT. The full variable domain, completed using reference TRBV30 and TRBJ2-2, is SQTIHQWPATLVQPVGSPLSLECTVEGTSNPNLYWYRQAAGRGLQLLFYSVGIGQISSEVPQNLSASRPQDRQFILSSKKLLLSDSGFYLCAWALVGGTGELFFGEGSRLTVL.

The chain recombines TRBV6-5 with TRBJ1-1; the D gene is possibly TRBD1 (5 bases). This CDR3 region has 14 residues. Germline CDR1 MNHEY, CDR2 SVGAGI. Trimming removed 6 bases at V and 1 base at J, with 12 bases between. CDR3 region: CASSPGHANTEAFF. The CDR3 coding sequence is TGTGCCAGCAGCCCCGGACATGCGAACACTGAAGCTTTCTTT.

Turning to this clone: Other DNA sequences in this sample translate to the same CDR3. This rearrangement joins TRBV30 to TRBJ1-5, with 8 positions matching TRBD1. CDR1 and CDR2 from the germline V gene are GTSNPN and SVGIG (reference sequence). CDR3 size: 14 residues. With V trimmed by 1 base and J by 4 bases, 3 bases remained unmatched. The CDR3 DNA sequence: TGTGCCTGGAGTGCGGACAGGGAGAATCAGCCCCAGCATTTT. It specifies CAWSADRENQPQHF.

Only one count was recorded for this clone. The V and J genes are TRBV10-3 and TRBJ1-6; D is uncertain. There are 17 residues in the CDR3. Germline V CDR1 and CDR2: ENHRY, SYGVKD. Trimming cost V 4 bases and J 5 bases, with 18 bases left between them. The CDR3 protein is CAISATGGPPNNSPLHF. CDR3 bases: TGTGCCATCAGTGCTACTGGAGGGCCACCCAATAATTCACCCCTCCACTTT.

V gene TRBV4-3 combines with J gene TRBJ2-3, with D unclear. Germline V gives CDR1 LGHNA, CDR2 YSLEER. The CDR3 totals 17 residues. V dropped 2 bases and J dropped 6 bases, with 21 bases sitting between them. The CDR3 region is CASSQNDKGGIGDTQYF. The CDR3 region has the DNA TGCGCCAGCAGCCAAAACGATAAGGGTGGGATTGGGGATACGCAGTATTTT.

The chain joins TRBV7-2 to TRBJ2-3, with TRBD2 matching over 9 bases. The length of the CDR3 is 16 residues. V lost 4 bases and J lost 2; bases outside the gene matches: 7. Germline-derived CDR1 and CDR2 are SGHTA and FQGNSA. Here the CDR3 DNA reads TGTGCCAGCAGCTCGTTAGCGGGAGTTAACACAGATACGCAGTATTTT. Protein product: CASSSLAGVNTDTQYF.

The rearrangement uses TRBV7-3 and TRBJ1-3; no firm D call. CDR1 and CDR2 from the germline V gene are SGHTA and FQGTGA. The V end lost 3 bases, the J end lost 3 bases, and 6 bases lay between the germline ends. The length of the CDR3 is 13 residues. The CDR3 nucleotides read TGTGCCAGCAGCTTCTCGGGTGGAAACACCATATATTTT. Encoded protein: CASSFSGGNTIYF.

The CDR3: CSVDGDSNNEQFF. In nucleotides, the CDR3 is TGCAGCGTTGACGGGGACTCAAACAATGAGCAGTTCTTC. The chain recombines TRBV29-1 with TRBJ2-1; D is possibly TRBD2 (6 bases). The CDR3 consists of 13 residues. Trimming stripped 3 bases from V and 5 bases from J, with 11 bases between. Per the germline V gene, CDR1 is SQVTM and CDR2 is ANQGSEA.